The TCR beta chain described here comes from a study of shared clonotypes between healthy human individuals. Looked up from germline, CDR1 is SGHDT and CDR2 is YYEEEE. V was shortened by 4 bases and J by 0 bases, with 13 bases between the two germline ends. The CDR3 is 15 residues long. Whole-study results and caveats: When naive CD4 clonotypes were compared across a handful of donors, 4% to 6.5% were shared.

Details on this clone: Antigen: not known.

For every subset, genomic DNA was evenly distributed across several immunoSEQ plates. The protocol was immunoSEQ multiplex PCR, while the TCRdb copy is restricted to in-frame clones and leaves out a portion. The sample records around 700,000 clones, around 72% being singletons. This chain connects TRBV5-6 to TRBJ1-1; D is ambiguous. The sequenced sample consisted of memory CD4+ T cells sorted from blood. Subset denoted: CD45RA-negative fraction. This clonotype was sampled from a woman in her twenties or thirties in good health. The CDR3 DNA sequence: TGTGCCAGCAGCCGAGATACACAGATGAACACTGAAGCTTTCTTT. It translates to CASSRDTQMNTEAFF.